The next 12 T cell receptor beta chains were all read from a single sample in a study of blood T cell repertoires in COVID-19. Using immunoSEQ multiplex PCR, the repertoire was profiled, and TCRdb retains in-frame clones only, with some absent. The table shows approximately 5,000 clones, with 82% occurring only once. Sequenced material: peripheral blood. The receptors come from a man in his 70s with active COVID-19.

The chain is built from TRBV30 and TRBJ1-1; D gene uncertain. V was shortened by 1 base and J by 11 bases, with 8 bases between the two germline ends. CDR3 length: 10 amino acids. The V gene's germline CDR1 is GTSNPN and CDR2 SVGIG (reference sequence). The CDR3 sequence is CAWSALRAFF. The CDR3 bases are TGTGCCTGGAGTGCACTGAGGGCTTTCTTT.

The chain is built from TRBV15 and TRBJ2-7, with D tentatively TRBD2 (7 bases). V dropped 5 bases and J dropped 6 bases, with 20 bases sitting between them. The CDR3 consists of 15 residues. Germline CDR1 reads LNHNV; CDR2 reads YYDKDF (reference sequence). CDR3 amino acids: CATSVEPGGVAEQYF. In nucleotides, the CDR3 is TGTGCCACCAGCGTCGAACCGGGGGGCGTAGCCGAGCAGTACTTC.

This rearrangement joins TRBV7-8 to TRBJ2-3; TRBD2 aligns across 10 bases. Per germline, CDR1 SGHVS and CDR2 FQNEAQ. CDR3 size: 16 residues. V gave up 1 base and J gave up 5 bases; unmatched junction bases: 6. In nucleotides, the CDR3 is TGTGCCAGCAGCTTAGTGGGTAGCGGGGGGTTAGATACGCAGTATTTT. This gives the protein CASSLVGSGGLDTQYF. Complete variable domain (other parts from reference TRBV7-8 and TRBJ2-3): GAGVSQSPRYKVAKRGQDVALRCDPISGHVSLFWYQQALGQGPEFLTYFQNEAQLDKSGLPSDRFFAERPEGSVSTLKIQRTQQEDSAVYLCASSLVGSGGLDTQYFGPGTRLTVL.

The chain carries TRBV3-1 (or the pseudogene TRBV3-2) and TRBJ1-5; 10 positions match TRBD1. CDR3 length equals 17 residues. J lost 4 bases, V lost 0 bases, and 6 bases had no gene match. Germline V gene data show CDR1 as LGHDT and CDR2 as YNNKEL (reference sequence). Here the CDR3 DNA reads TGTGCCAGCAGCCAAGATCGGTGGACAGGGGGAAATCAGCCCCAGCATTTT. This codes for CASSQDRWTGGNQPQHF.

V and J are TRBV7-2 and TRBJ2-7; D is unresolved. In germline, CDR1 is SGHTA, CDR2 FQGNSA. V lost 8 bases and J lost 3, with 8 bases in between. This CDR3 comprises 11 residues. The CDR3 nucleotides read TGTGCCAGCTCAGGCCTCTACGAGCAGTACTTC. Amino acid sequence: CASSGLYEQYF.

The rearrangement links TRBV9 to TRBJ1-5, with 7 bases aligning to TRBD1. CDR3 length equals 15 residues. V lost 0 bases to trimming and J lost 7 bases; unmatched junction nucleotides: 7. The germline gives CDR1 SGDLS, CDR2 YYNGEE. The CDR3 loop reads CASSVADRVRQPQHF. The CDR3, as DNA: TGTGCCAGCAGCGTAGCCGACAGGGTGAGACAGCCCCAGCATTTT.

This clone is judged medium-sized (0.01 to 0.1%). J is TRBJ1-4 and V is TRBV4-1, with D unclear. Deletions cut 4 bases from V and 6 bases from J, with 15 bases between. The CDR3 extends over 15 amino acids. Germline values: CDR1 MGHRA, CDR2 YSYEKL. CDR3 bases: TGCGCCAGCAGCCGAGAACGAGACACATATGAAAAACTGTTTTTT. It encodes CASSRERDTYEKLFF.

This sequence joins TRBV3-1 (or the pseudogene TRBV3-2) and TRBJ1-4, with TRBD1 matching over 9 bases. Trimming at V came to 3 bases and at J to 7 bases, leaving 6 bases not matched to a gene. The CDR3 runs 15 residues. In germline, CDR1 is LGHDT, CDR2 YNNKEL (reference sequence). Here the CDR3 reads CASSQGDRVTEKLFF. The CDR3 DNA sequence: TGTGCCAGCAGCCAGGGGGACAGGGTAACTGAAAAACTGTTTTTT.

J is TRBJ1-5 and V is TRBV3-1 (or the pseudogene TRBV3-2); the match to TRBD1 covers 9 bases. This CDR3 has 18 residues. Germline values: CDR1 LGHDT, CDR2 YNNKEL (reference sequence). The V gene end was trimmed by 4 bases and the J gene end by 0 bases; junction bases not matched to a gene: 10. The CDR3 DNA follows: TGTGCCAGCAGCCCGTTCCGGGACAGGGCTTATAGCAATCAGCCCCAGCATTTT. Protein: CASSPFRDRAYSNQPQHF.

The chain uses TRBV7-2 and TRBJ1-1, with 7 bases fitting TRBD1. Germline CDR1 is SGHTA and CDR2 is FQGNSA. This CDR3 has 14 amino acids. Trimming took 0 bases from V and 4 from J; bases not matched to a gene: 2. Here the CDR3 reads CASSLAGGTTEAFF. CDR3 sequence (DNA): TGTGCCAGCAGCTTAGCAGGGGGCACCACTGAAGCTTTCTTT.

The chain links TRBV2 to TRBJ2-5, with D perhaps matching TRBD2 (5 bases). The V end was cut by 4 bases, the J end by 5 bases, with 14 bases between. Germline values: CDR1 SNHLY, CDR2 FYNNEI. The CDR3 loop spans 14 amino acids. CDR3 sequence (DNA): TGTGCCAGCAGTGTTAACTCGTGGAGGGAGACCCAGTACTTC. This sequence encodes CASSVNSWRETQYF.

The genes are TRBV19 and TRBJ2-4; TRBD1 matches at 8 bases. CDR3 length: 15 residues. The germline CDR1 and CDR2 sequences are LNHDA and SQIVND (reference sequence). The J segment lost 4 bases and the V segment lost 7 bases, leaving 9 bases of the junction unmatched. The CDR3 DNA follows: TGTGCCAGTACCCCCCTGACAGGGGCGAAAAACATTCAGTACTTC. This translates into CASTPLTGAKNIQYF.